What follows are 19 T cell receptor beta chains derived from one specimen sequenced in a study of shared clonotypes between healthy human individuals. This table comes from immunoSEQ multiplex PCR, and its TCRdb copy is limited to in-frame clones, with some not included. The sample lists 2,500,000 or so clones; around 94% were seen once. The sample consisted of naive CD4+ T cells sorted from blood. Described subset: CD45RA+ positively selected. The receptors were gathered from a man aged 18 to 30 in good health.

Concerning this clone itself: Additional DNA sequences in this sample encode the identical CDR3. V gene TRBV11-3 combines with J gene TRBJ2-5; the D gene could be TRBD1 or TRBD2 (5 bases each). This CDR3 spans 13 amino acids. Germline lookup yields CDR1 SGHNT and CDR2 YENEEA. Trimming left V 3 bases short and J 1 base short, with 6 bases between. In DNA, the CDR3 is TGTGCCAGCAGCTTGGGGGTCCAAGAGACCCAGTACTTC. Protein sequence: CASSLGVQETQYF. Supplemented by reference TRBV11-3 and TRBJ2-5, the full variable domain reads EAGVVQSPRYKIIEKKQPVAFWCNPISGHNTLYWYLQNLGQGPELLIRYENEEAVDDSQLPKDRFSAERLKGVDSTLKIQPAELGDSAVYLCASSLGVQETQYFGPGTRLLVL.

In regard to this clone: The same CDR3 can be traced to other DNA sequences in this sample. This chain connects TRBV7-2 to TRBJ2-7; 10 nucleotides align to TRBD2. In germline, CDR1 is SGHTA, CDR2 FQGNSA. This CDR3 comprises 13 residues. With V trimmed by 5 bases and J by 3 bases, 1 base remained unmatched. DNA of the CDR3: TGTGCCAGCAGCAGGACTAGCGGCTACGAGCAGTACTTC. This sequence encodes CASSRTSGYEQYF.

This chain's CDR3 is CATSGLYGYTF. CDR3 in DNA: TGCGCCACCTCTGGCCTTTATGGCTACACCTTC. This chain links TRBV5-1 with TRBJ1-2; D remains unclear. The germline gives CDR1 SGHRS, CDR2 YFSETQ. The CDR3 covers 11 residues. V was shortened by 9 bases and J by 5 bases, with 11 bases between the two germline ends. The whole variable domain, remainder taken from reference TRBV5-1 and TRBJ1-2, is KAGVTQTPRYLIKTRGQQVTLSCSPISGHRSVSWYQQTPGQGLQFLFEYFSETQRNKGNFPGRFSGRQFSNSRSEMNVSTLELGDSALYLCATSGLYGYTFGSGTRLTVV.

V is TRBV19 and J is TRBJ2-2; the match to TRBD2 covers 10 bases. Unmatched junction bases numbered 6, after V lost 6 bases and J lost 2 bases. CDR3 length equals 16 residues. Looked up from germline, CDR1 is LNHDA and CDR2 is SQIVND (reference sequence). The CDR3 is CASRGGLAFNTGELFF. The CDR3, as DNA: TGTGCCAGTAGAGGGGGACTAGCGTTTAACACCGGGGAGCTGTTTTTT.

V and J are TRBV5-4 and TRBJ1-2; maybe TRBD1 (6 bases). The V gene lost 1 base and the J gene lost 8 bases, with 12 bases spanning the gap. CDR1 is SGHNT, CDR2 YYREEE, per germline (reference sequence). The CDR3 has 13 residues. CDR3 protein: CASSLIGGGGYTF. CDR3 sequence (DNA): TGTGCCAGCAGCTTGATAGGGGGGGGCGGCTACACCTTC. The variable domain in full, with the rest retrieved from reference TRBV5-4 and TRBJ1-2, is ETGVTQSPTHLIKTRGQQVTLRCSSQSGHNTVSWYQQALGQGPQFIFQYYREEENGRGNFPPRFSGLQFPNYSSELNVNALELDDSALYLCASSLIGGGGYTFGSGTRLTVV.

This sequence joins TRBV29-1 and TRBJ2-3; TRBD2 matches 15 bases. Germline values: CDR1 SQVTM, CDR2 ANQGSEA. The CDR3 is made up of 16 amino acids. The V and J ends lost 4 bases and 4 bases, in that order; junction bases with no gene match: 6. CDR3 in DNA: TGCAGCGTTGCCTCCGGGACTAGCGGGAGGTCAGATACGCAGTATTTT. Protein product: CSVASGTSGRSDTQYF.

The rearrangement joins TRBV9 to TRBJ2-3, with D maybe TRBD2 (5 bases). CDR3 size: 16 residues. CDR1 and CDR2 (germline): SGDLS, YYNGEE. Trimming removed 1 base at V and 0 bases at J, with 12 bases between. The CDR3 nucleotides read TGTGCCAGCAGCGTAATGGCTAGCTTAAGCACAGATACGCAGTATTTT. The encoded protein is CASSVMASLSTDTQYF.

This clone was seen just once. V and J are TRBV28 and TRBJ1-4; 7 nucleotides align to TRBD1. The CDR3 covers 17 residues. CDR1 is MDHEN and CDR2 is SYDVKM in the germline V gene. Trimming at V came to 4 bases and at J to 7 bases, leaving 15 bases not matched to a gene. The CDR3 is CASSSPGGAGGSEKLFF. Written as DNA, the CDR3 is TGTGCCAGCAGTTCCCCTGGCGGGGCAGGGGGTAGTGAAAAACTGTTTTTT.

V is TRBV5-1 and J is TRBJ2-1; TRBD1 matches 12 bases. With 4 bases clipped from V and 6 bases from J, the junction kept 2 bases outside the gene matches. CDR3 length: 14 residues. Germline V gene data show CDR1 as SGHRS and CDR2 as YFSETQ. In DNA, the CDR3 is TGCGCCAGCAGCGGGACAGGGGGCGTCAATGAGCAGTTCTTC. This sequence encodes CASSGTGGVNEQFF.

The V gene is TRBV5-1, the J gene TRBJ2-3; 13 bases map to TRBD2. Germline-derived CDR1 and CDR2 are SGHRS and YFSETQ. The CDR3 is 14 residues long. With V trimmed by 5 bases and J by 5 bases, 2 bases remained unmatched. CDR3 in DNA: TGCGCCAGCAGACTAGCGGGGGGGCTAGATACGCAGTATTTT. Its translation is CASRLAGGLDTQYF.

The chain's CDR3 is CASSIDSGTVYSNQPQHF. The CDR3 DNA follows: TGTGCCAGTAGTATAGATTCCGGGACAGTGTATAGCAATCAGCCCCAGCATTTT. The genes are TRBV19 and TRBJ1-5, with 7 bases that match TRBD1. This CDR3 has 18 amino acids. V shed 0 bases and J 0 bases; nucleotides not matched to a gene: 8. Germline V gives CDR1 LNHDA, CDR2 SQIVND (reference sequence).

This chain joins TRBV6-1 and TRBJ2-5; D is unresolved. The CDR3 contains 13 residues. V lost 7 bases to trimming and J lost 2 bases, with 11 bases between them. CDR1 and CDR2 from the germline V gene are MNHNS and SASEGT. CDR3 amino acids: CASTAGKQETQYF. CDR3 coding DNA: TGTGCCAGCACGGCAGGTAAACAAGAGACCCAGTACTTC.

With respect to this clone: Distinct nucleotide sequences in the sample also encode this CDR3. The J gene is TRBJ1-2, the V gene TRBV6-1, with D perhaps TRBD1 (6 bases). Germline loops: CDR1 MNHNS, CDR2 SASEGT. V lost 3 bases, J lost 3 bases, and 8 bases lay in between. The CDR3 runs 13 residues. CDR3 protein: CASSETGDYGYTF. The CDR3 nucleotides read TGTGCCAGCAGTGAGACAGGAGACTATGGCTACACCTTC.

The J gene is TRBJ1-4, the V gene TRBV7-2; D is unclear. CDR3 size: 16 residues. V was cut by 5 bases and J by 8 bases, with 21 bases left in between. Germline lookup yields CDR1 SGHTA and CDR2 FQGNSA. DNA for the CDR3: TGTGCCAGCAGCGGAGCCCCCATGATTGGCGGGGAAAAACTGTTTTTT. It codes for CASSGAPMIGGEKLFF.

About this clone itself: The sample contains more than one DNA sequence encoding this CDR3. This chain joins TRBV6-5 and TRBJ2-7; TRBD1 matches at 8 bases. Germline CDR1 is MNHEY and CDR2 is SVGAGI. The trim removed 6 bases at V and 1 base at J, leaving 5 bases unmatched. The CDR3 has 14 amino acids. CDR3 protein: CASSRDRGSYEQYF. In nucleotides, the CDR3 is TGTGCCAGCAGCCGTGACAGGGGATCCTACGAGCAGTACTTC.

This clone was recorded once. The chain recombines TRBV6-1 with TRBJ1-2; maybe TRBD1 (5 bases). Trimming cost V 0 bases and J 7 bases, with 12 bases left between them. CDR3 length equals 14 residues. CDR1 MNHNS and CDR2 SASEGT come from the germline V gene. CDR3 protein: CASSEAQQGFGYTF. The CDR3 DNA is TGTGCCAGCAGTGAAGCGCAGCAGGGATTTGGCTACACCTTC.

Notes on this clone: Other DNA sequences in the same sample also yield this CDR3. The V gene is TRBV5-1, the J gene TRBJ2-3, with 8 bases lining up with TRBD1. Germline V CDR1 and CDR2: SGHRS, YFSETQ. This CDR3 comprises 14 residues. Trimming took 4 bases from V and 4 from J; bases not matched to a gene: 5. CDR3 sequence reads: CASSLDREADTQYF. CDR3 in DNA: TGCGCCAGCAGCCTGGACAGGGAGGCAGATACGCAGTATTTT.

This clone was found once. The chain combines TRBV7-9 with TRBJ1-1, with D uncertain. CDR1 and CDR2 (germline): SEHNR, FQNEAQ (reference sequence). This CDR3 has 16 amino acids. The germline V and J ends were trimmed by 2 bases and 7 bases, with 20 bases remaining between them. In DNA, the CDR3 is TGTGCCAGCAGCTTACTGGCAGGCGGAACCCGAGTTGAAGCTTTCTTT. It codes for CASSLLAGGTRVEAFF.

The CDR3 loop is CATSRDKGQSYNEQFF. The DNA of the CDR3 is TGTGCCACCAGCAGAGATAAGGGACAGAGCTACAATGAGCAGTTCTTC. The V gene is TRBV15, the J gene TRBJ2-1, with 7 positions matching TRBD1. Germline lookup yields CDR1 LNHNV and CDR2 YYDKDF (reference sequence). V shed 0 bases and J 3 bases; nucleotides not matched to a gene: 5. This CDR3 comprises 16 residues.